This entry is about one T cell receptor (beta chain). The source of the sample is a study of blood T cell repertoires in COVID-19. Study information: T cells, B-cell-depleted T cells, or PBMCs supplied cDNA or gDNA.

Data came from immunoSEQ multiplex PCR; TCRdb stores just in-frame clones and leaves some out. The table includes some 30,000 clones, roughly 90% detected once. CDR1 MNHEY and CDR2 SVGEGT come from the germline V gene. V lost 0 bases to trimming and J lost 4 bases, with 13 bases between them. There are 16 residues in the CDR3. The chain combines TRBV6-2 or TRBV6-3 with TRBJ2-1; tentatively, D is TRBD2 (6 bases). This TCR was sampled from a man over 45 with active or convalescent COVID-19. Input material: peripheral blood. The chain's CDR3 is CASSYSRRLVYNEQFF. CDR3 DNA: TGTGCCAGCAGTTACTCGAGGAGACTAGTATACAATGAGCAGTTCTTC.